This T cell receptor (beta chain) was identified during a study of blood T cell repertoires in COVID-19. On the study more broadly: Samples came from the United States, Italy and Spain, spanning acute and convalescent COVID-19.

Seattle patients were enrolled during active infection and followed longitudinally. V was clipped by 4 bases and J by 7 bases, with 7 bases between them. Germline V gene data show CDR1 as MNHEY and CDR2 as SVGAGI. This CDR3 spans 11 amino acids. Per the original methods: The assay estimated nucleated cells by amplifying reference gene primers. The repertoire was sequenced with immunoSEQ multiplex PCR; TCRdb's copy has only in-frame clones and lacks some. Clone size and the V and J calls come from that table; the DNA yielded D and trimming. Of 120,000 to 150,000 clones detected, 75% to 90% appear once; the ten largest clones hold roughly 13%.

The chain combines TRBV6-5 with TRBJ2-5; D may be TRBD2 (5 bases). The source material was peripheral blood. The clonotype originates from a man aged 18 to 30 with COVID-19, enrolled during active disease. This CDR3 reads CASSWGATQYF. DNA for the CDR3: TGTGCCAGCAGTTGGGGAGCGACCCAGTACTTC.